This TCR beta chain emerged from a study of control samples from healthy donors and cancer patients. The CDR3 totals 19 residues. V lost 0 bases and J 4 bases, leaving 23 bases between the germline ends. Germline V gene lookup returns CDR1 SGDLS and CDR2 YYNGEE. Assay used: immunoSEQ multiplex PCR; TCRdb lists only in-frame clones, some missing. The table shows approximately 70,000 clones, with roughly 86% occurring only once. Specimen: PBMCs. V and J are TRBV9 and TRBJ2-1; D possibly corresponds to TRBD1 (6 bases). This sequence originates from a man aged 55 to 70 with lung cancer. CDR3 bases: TGTGCCAGCAGCGTAGGTGACGGACAGCTGCGGTTGGGGTACAATGAGCAGTTCTTC. Translating gives CASSVGDGQLRLGYNEQFF.